The 2 T cell receptor beta chains reported below all come from one sample, sequenced in a study of T cells in localized non-small cell lung cancer. The assay was immunoSEQ multiplex PCR, and TCRdb's table has in-frame clones only and misses some. This table holds thousands of clones, roughly 24% found once. This sample comprised lung tumor tissue, obtained before any cancer treatment. These receptors came from a male donor at least 60 years old with stage II squamous cell lung carcinoma.

This clone has a handful of counts. The V call is TRBV19, the J call TRBJ2-3; D possibly corresponds to TRBD1 (5 bases). The CDR3 covers 15 residues. V lost 6 bases and J 4 bases, leaving 17 bases between the germline ends. CDR1 and CDR2 (germline): LNHDA, SQIVND (reference sequence). The CDR3 DNA follows: TGTGCCAGTAGCCCTAGGGGCCTGGGGCCAGATACGCAGTATTTT. This codes for CASSPRGLGPDTQYF.

V is TRBV6-8 and J is TRBJ2-1, with D possibly matching TRBD2 (6 bases). The CDR3 has 15 residues. Per the germline V gene, CDR1 is MNHGY and CDR2 is SAAAGT. Between the trimmed V and J ends, which lost 3 bases and 7 bases, there was a span of 16 bases. The CDR3 DNA reads TGTGCCAGCAGTTATAGCGGCAACAGCAGGAATGAGCAGTTCTTC. It yields the protein CASSYSGNSRNEQFF.